Below are 23 T cell receptor beta chains sequenced from a single sample in a study of CD8 T cells in Susac syndrome. RNA totalling roughly 0.5 to 1 ug underwent reverse transcription with random hexamers. TCRdb reanalysed the immunoSEQ multiplex PCR reads using MiXCR and keeps one entry per CDR3 protein. The table has 200,000 to 300,000 distinct CDR3 sequences, 90% to 96% seen once; the top ten hold approximately 0.094%. Sequencing used CD4+ T cells from PBMCs. These receptors originate from a human donor with Susac syndrome.

The chain couples TRBV12-3 or TRBV12-4 to TRBJ1-1; no clear D. V shed 11 bases and J shed 0 bases, with 10 bases lying between them. The CDR3 contains 12 residues. The CDR3 sequence is CAEGRMNTEAFF. In DNA, the CDR3 is TGTGCCGAAGGGAGAATGAACACTGAAGCTTTCTTT.

The rearrangement joins TRBV15 to TRBJ2-4, with D perhaps TRBD1 or TRBD2 (7 bases each). CDR1 and CDR2 (germline): LNHNV, YYDKDF (reference sequence). Deletions cut 4 bases from V and 0 bases from J, with 16 bases between. The CDR3 is 17 residues long. The DNA for the CDR3 is TGTGCCACCAGCATGAGCGGGACAGCCTTAGCCAAAAACATTCAGTACTTC. Translation gives CATSMSGTALAKNIQYF.

The V call is TRBV29-1, the J call TRBJ2-5, with a possible D match to TRBD2 (5 bases). V lost 5 bases to trimming and J lost 2 bases, with 15 bases between them. The CDR3 is 14 amino acids. The V gene's germline CDR1 is SQVTM and CDR2 ANQGSEA. Here the CDR3 DNA reads TGCAGCGTTACAAAACTAGGGATACAAGAGACCCAGTACTTC. Translation gives CSVTKLGIQETQYF. Complete variable domain (other parts from reference TRBV29-1 and TRBJ2-5): SAVISQKPSRDICQRGTSLTIQCQVDSQVTMMFWYRQQPGQSLTLIATANQGSEATYESGFVIDKFPISRPNLTFSTLTVSNMSPEDSSIYLCSVTKLGIQETQYFGPGTRLLVL.

This clonotype was observed once. V gene TRBV24-1 combines with J gene TRBJ2-3; 7 bases are a match to TRBD1. From germline, CDR1 is KGHDR and CDR2 SFDVKD. Trimming took 4 bases from V and 6 from J; bases not matched to a gene: 6. This CDR3 has 14 amino acids. CDR3 sequence: CATSDPQGMDTQYF. The CDR3 coding sequence is TGTGCCACCAGTGACCCACAGGGGATGGATACGCAGTATTTT.

This clonotype appeared a few times. This sequence joins TRBV11-2 and TRBJ1-5; no reliable D call. The V gene lost 3 bases and the J gene lost 5 bases, with 8 bases spanning the gap. This CDR3 has 13 amino acids. CDR1 is SGHAT, CDR2 FQNNGV, per germline. The CDR3 sequence: CASSFGPDQPQHF. The CDR3 DNA follows: TGTGCCAGCAGCTTCGGGCCCGATCAGCCCCAGCATTTT.

Here the CDR3 DNA reads TGTGCCACCACTAGCGGGAGCACAGATACGCAGTATTTT. Its translation: CATTSGSTDTQYF. The rearrangement joins TRBV12-3 or TRBV12-4 to TRBJ2-3, with 9 nucleotides matching TRBD2. The CDR3 totals 13 residues. Trimming removed 10 bases from V and 0 bases from J; junction bases left unmatched: 2.

This chain uses TRBV9 with TRBJ2-7; D is unresolved. Germline V CDR1 and CDR2: SGDLS, YYNGEE. V lost 0 bases, J lost 0 bases, and 10 bases lay in between. CDR3 length equals 15 residues. The CDR3 spells CASSVGVASSYEQYF. The CDR3 coding sequence is TGTGCCAGCAGCGTAGGGGTAGCCTCCTCCTACGAGCAGTACTTC.

This chain links TRBV20-1 with TRBJ2-7; TRBD1 matches 8 bases. V shed 6 bases, J shed 2 bases, and the junction held 6 bases outside the gene matches. Germline V gene data show CDR1 as DFQATT and CDR2 as SNEGSKA (reference sequence). This CDR3 comprises 13 residues. The CDR3: CSAGTGAAYEQYF. The CDR3 coding sequence is TGCAGTGCGGGGACAGGTGCGGCCTACGAGCAGTACTTC.

The chain has TRBV3-1 and TRBJ2-3, with D possibly being TRBD2 (6 bases). V gave up 0 bases and J gave up 4 bases, with 8 bases separating them. The CDR3 covers 14 residues. Germline V gene sequence: CDR1 LGHDT, CDR2 YNNKEL (reference sequence). The CDR3 here is CASSQEGGADTQYF. In nucleotides, the CDR3 is TGTGCCAGCAGCCAAGAGGGGGGAGCAGATACGCAGTATTTT.

This chain connects TRBV3-1 to TRBJ1-5, with unresolved D. This CDR3 has 12 residues. Germline CDR1 LGHDT, CDR2 YNNKEL (reference sequence). V was pared by 3 bases and J by 5 bases, with 5 bases between. The CDR3 sequence is CASSHQHQPQHF. In DNA form, the CDR3 reads TGTGCCAGCAGCCATCAACATCAGCCCCAGCATTTT. Based on the CDR3 plus reference TRBV3-1 and TRBJ1-5, the full variable domain is DTAVSQTPKYLVTQMGNDKSIKCEQNLGHDTMYWYKQDSKKFLKIMFSYNNKELIINETVPNRFSPKSPDKAHLNLHINSLELGDSAVYFCASSHQHQPQHFGDGTRLSIL.

The chain carries TRBV30 and TRBJ1-1, with D possibly being TRBD1 (5 bases). The CDR3 runs 12 residues. Germline CDR1 reads GTSNPN; CDR2 reads SVGIG (reference sequence). The CDR3 loop reads CPSGRKNTEAFF. For the CDR3, the DNA is TGTCCCTCAGGGCGGAAGAACACTGAAGCTTTCTTT.

The chain is built from TRBV29-1 and TRBJ2-2, with a tentative D call TRBD1 (8 bases). This CDR3 comprises 14 residues. The germline V gene encodes CDR1 SQVTM and CDR2 ANQGSEA. V was cut by 7 bases and J by 2 bases, with 14 bases left in between. The CDR3 coding sequence is TGCAGCGGGCACAGGGGGGGAAACACCGGGGAGCTGTTTTTT. This codes for CSGHRGGNTGELFF.

The chain links TRBV5-4 to TRBJ2-1; TRBD2 matches 16 bases. The CDR3 runs 17 residues. Germline-derived CDR1 and CDR2 are SGHNT and YYREEE (reference sequence). Losses at the gene ends were 4 bases for V and 7 bases for J; bases not matched to a gene: 8. CDR3 protein: CASSRSAGLAGGNEQFF. For the CDR3, the DNA is TGTGCCAGCAGCCGATCGGCGGGACTAGCGGGAGGGAATGAGCAGTTCTTC. The full variable domain, its missing parts supplied by reference TRBV5-4 and TRBJ2-1, is ETGVTQSPTHLIKTRGQQVTLRCSSQSGHNTVSWYQQALGQGPQFIFQYYREEENGRGNFPPRFSGLQFPNYSSELNVNALELDDSALYLCASSRSAGLAGGNEQFFGPGTRLTVL.

The V call is TRBV7-9, the J call TRBJ1-5; D remains unclear. V lost 1 base and J 6 bases, leaving 7 bases between the germline ends. Germline V gives CDR1 SEHNR, CDR2 FQNEAQ (reference sequence). CDR3 length equals 13 residues. The CDR3 DNA follows: TGTGCCAGCAGCTTAGAAGTCAGTCAGCCCCAGCATTTT. Translating it yields CASSLEVSQPQHF.

This chain uses TRBV2 with TRBJ1-1; 7 nucleotides line up with TRBD1. J gave up 5 bases and V 5 bases, and 8 bases lay outside the gene matches. This CDR3 is 14 amino acids long. Germline lookup yields CDR1 SNHLY and CDR2 FYNNEI. In nucleotides, the CDR3 is TGTGCCAGCAGTCGACAGGGAAGATGGACTGAAGCTTTCTTT. It is translated as CASSRQGRWTEAFF.

This clonotype has a single count. The chain carries TRBV2 and TRBJ2-5; TRBD2 is a possible D gene (6 bases). Deletions cut 3 bases from V and 5 bases from J, with 16 bases between. The germline gives CDR1 SNHLY, CDR2 FYNNEI. The CDR3 is made up of 15 amino acids. CDR3 nucleotide sequence: TGTGCCAGCAGTGATCGAAATAGCGGCAGGGAGACCCAGTACTTC. It encodes CASSDRNSGRETQYF.

This sequence joins TRBV20-1 and TRBJ2-1; 9 positions agree with TRBD2. From germline, CDR1 is DFQATT and CDR2 SNEGSKA (reference sequence). Losses at the gene ends were 5 bases for V and 7 bases for J; bases not matched to a gene: 9. The CDR3 spans 14 residues. For the CDR3, the DNA is TGCAGTGCTTGGGATAGCGGGAGTAGGAATGAGCAGTTCTTC. This codes for CSAWDSGSRNEQFF.

The chain is built from TRBV2 and TRBJ2-1, with 9 bases lining up with TRBD2. The CDR3 extends over 15 amino acids. The J segment lost 7 bases and the V segment lost 7 bases, leaving 11 bases of the junction unmatched. The V gene's germline CDR1 is SNHLY and CDR2 FYNNEI. Here the CDR3 DNA reads TGTGCCAGCACCCATGTAGCGGGGGACCCGAATGAGCAGTTCTTC. It encodes CASTHVAGDPNEQFF.

The chain combines TRBV20-1 with TRBJ2-7; 7 nucleotides match TRBD2. The CDR3 totals 13 residues. The germline gives CDR1 DFQATT, CDR2 SNEGSKA (reference sequence). Trimming at V came to 1 base and at J to 2 bases, leaving 2 bases not matched to a gene. The DNA of the CDR3 is TGCAGTGCTAGAGCGGGAGGCGCCTACGAGCAGTACTTC. Amino acid sequence: CSARAGGAYEQYF.

This clonotype appeared a single time. V and J are TRBV7-9 and TRBJ2-5; weak D call: TRBD1 (5 bases). The length of the CDR3 is 12 residues. Looked up from germline, CDR1 is SEHNR and CDR2 is FQNEAQ (reference sequence). The V end was cut by 9 bases, the J end by 10 bases, with 18 bases between. The CDR3 is CARPQGALDQYF. The CDR3 region has the DNA TGTGCCAGGCCGCAAGGGGCCTTGGACCAGTACTTC.

The genes are TRBV20-1 and TRBJ1-2; 9 bases map to TRBD1. From germline, CDR1 is DFQATT and CDR2 SNEGSKA (reference sequence). The CDR3 runs 13 residues. V gave up 6 bases and J gave up 7 bases; unmatched junction bases: 9. CDR3 in amino acids: CSAILQGAGGYTF. Here the CDR3 DNA reads TGCAGTGCGATTCTACAGGGGGCGGGTGGCTACACCTTC.

J is TRBJ2-5 and V is TRBV11-2, with D perhaps TRBD2 (5 bases). CDR3 length: 12 residues. The germline V and J ends were trimmed by 4 bases and 2 bases, with 5 bases remaining between them. The germline V gene has CDR1 SGHAT and CDR2 FQNNGV. This chain's CDR3 is CASSSGQETQYF. The CDR3, as DNA: TGTGCCAGCAGCTCGGGACAAGAGACCCAGTACTTC.

The chain links TRBV7-9 to TRBJ2-7; D might be TRBD1 (6 bases). The CDR3 consists of 10 residues. Germline CDR1 and CDR2: SEHNR and FQNEAQ (reference sequence). The V end was cut by 8 bases, the J end by 5 bases, with 7 bases between. DNA of the CDR3: TGTGCCAGCGGGGGCGACGAGCAGTACTTC. Translating it yields CASGGDEQYF.